This TCR beta chain stems from a study of CD8+ T cells in alopecia areata. Study results and caveats: The study found higher clonality in lesional than normal scalp, especially in alopecia totalis/universalis.

It was cDNA, reverse transcribed from extracted RNA, that served as the sequencing template. TCRdb's copy holds only in-frame clones and misses some; the assay was immunoSEQ multiplex PCR. Among hundreds of thousands of clones listed, 67% were seen once. Concerning this clone: Its specificity is unknown.

The CDR3 runs to 17 residues. V lost 6 bases and J lost 1; bases outside the gene matches: 11. Germline V gene data show CDR1 as MGHDK and CDR2 as SYGVNS. The V call is TRBV25-1, the J call TRBJ2-5; 10 nucleotides align to TRBD1. This sequence was found in a human donor with alopecia areata. The material was CD4+ T cells sorted from blood, obtained at week 0. The CDR3 reads CASSLGQGSHFQETQYF. The CDR3 bases are TGTGCCAGCAGCCTGGGACAGGGGTCCCACTTCCAAGAGACCCAGTACTTC.